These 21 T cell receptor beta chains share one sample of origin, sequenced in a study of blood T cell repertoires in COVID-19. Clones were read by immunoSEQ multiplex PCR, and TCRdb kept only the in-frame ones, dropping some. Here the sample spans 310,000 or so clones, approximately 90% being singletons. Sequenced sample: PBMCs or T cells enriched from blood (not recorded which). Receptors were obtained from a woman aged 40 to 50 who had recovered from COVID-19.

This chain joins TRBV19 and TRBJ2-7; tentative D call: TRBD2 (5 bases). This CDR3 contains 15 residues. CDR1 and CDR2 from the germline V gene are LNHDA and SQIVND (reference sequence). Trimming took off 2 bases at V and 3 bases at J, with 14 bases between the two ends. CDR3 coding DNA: TGTGCCAGTAGTATAACGGGGTTAGCGTTCTACGAGCAGTACTTC. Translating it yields CASSITGLAFYEQYF.

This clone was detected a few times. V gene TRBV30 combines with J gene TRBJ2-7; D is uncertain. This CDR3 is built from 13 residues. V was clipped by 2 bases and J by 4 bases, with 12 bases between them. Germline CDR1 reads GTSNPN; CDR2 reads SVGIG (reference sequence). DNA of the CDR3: TGTGCCTGGAGTAGCCAGGTGGGTTACGAGCAGTACTTC. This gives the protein CAWSSQVGYEQYF.

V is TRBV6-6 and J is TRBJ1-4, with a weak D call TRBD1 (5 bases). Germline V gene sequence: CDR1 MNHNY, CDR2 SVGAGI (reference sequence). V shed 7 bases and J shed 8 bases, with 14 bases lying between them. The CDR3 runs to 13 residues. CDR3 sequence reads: CASNRREEEKLFF. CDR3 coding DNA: TGTGCCAGCAACCGCAGGGAGGAAGAAAAACTGTTTTTT.

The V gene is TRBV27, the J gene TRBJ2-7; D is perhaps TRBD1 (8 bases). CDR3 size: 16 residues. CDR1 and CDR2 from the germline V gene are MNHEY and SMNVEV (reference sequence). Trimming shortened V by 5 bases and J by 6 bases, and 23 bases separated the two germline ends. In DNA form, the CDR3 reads TGTGCCAGCAGTCCGAGACAGGGGAGGGATAGACTCGAGCAGTACTTC. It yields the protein CASSPRQGRDRLEQYF.

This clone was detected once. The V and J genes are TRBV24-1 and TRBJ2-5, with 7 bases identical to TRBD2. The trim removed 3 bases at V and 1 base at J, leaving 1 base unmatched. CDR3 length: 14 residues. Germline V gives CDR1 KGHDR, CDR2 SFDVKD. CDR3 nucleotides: TGTGCCACCAGTGATCCGGGGGGCCAAGAGACCCAGTACTTC. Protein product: CATSDPGGQETQYF.

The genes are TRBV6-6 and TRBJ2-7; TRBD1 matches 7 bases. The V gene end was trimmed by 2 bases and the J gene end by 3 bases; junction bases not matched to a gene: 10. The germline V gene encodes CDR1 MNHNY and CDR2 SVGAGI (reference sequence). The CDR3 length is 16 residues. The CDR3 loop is CASSYGLKGAVYEQYF. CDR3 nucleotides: TGTGCCAGCAGTTACGGACTGAAGGGGGCCGTCTACGAGCAGTACTTC.

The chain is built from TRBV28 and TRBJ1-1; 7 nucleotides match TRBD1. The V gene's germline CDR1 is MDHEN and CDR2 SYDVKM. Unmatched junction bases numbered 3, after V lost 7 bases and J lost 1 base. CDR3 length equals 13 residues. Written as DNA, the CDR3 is TGTGCCAGCACCGGACAGGCGAACACTGAAGCTTTCTTT. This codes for CASTGQANTEAFF. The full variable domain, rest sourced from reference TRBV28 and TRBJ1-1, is DVKVTQSSRYLVKRTGEKVFLECVQDMDHENMFWYRQDPGLGLRLIYFSYDVKMKEKGDIPEGYSVSREKKERFSLILESASTNQTSMYLCASTGQANTEAFFGQGTRLTVV.

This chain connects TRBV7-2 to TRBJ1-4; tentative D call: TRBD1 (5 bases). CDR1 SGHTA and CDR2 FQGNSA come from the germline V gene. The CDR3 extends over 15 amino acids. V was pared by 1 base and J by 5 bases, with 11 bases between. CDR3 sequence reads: CASSLERGLNEKLFF. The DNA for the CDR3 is TGTGCCAGCAGCTTAGAGCGGGGCTTAAATGAAAAACTGTTTTTT.

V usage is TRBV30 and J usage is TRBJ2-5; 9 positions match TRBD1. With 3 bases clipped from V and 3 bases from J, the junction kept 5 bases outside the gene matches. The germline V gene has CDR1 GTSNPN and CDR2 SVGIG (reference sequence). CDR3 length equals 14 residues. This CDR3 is CAWSPRDREETQYF. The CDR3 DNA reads TGTGCCTGGAGCCCCCGGGACAGGGAAGAGACCCAGTACTTC.

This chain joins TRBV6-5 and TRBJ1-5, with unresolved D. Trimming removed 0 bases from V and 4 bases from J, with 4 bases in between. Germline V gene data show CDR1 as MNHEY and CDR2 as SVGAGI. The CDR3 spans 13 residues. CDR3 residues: CASSYSLNQPQHF. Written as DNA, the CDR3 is TGTGCCAGCAGTTACTCCCTAAATCAGCCCCAGCATTTT.

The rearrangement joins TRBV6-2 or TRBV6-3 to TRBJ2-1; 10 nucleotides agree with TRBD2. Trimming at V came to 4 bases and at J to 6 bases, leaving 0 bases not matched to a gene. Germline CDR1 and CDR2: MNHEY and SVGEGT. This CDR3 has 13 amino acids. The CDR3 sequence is CASSSSGGNEQFF. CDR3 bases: TGTGCCAGCAGTTCTAGCGGGGGCAATGAGCAGTTCTTC.

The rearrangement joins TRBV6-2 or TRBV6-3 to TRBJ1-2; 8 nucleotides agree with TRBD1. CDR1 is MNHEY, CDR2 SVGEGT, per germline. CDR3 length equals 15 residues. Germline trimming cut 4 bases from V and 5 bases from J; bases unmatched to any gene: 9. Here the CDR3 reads CASSFGQGGGYGYTF. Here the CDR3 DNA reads TGTGCCAGCAGTTTCGGACAGGGTGGAGGTTATGGCTACACCTTC.

For the CDR3, the DNA is TGTGCCAGCAGCTTGGGGTTTGGGGCCGCCGGGAAAAACATTCAGTACTTC. It specifies CASSLGFGAAGKNIQYF. The rearrangement joins TRBV5-6 to TRBJ2-4, with D possibly matching TRBD1 (5 bases). V lost 0 bases, J lost 4 bases, and 17 bases lay in between. The CDR3 runs 17 residues. Per germline, CDR1 SGHDT and CDR2 YYEEEE.

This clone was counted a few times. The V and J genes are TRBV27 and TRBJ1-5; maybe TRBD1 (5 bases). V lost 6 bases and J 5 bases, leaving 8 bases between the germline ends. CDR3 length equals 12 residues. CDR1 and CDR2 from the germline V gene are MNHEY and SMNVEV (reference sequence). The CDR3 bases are TGTGCCAGCAGATCGGGGGATCAGCCCCAGCATTTT. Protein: CASRSGDQPQHF.

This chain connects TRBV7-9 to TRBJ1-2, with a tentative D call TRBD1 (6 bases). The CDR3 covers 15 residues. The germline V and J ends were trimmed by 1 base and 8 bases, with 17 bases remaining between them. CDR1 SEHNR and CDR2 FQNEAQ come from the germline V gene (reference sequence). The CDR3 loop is CASSLVWETGHGYTF. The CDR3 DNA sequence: TGTGCCAGCAGCTTAGTGTGGGAGACAGGACACGGCTACACCTTC.

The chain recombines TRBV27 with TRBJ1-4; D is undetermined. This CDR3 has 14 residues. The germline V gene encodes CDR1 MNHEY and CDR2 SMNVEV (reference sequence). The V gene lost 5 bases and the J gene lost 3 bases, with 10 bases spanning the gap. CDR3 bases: TGTGCCAGCAGTCCCTCTCGGGCTAATGAAAAACTGTTTTTT. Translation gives CASSPSRANEKLFF.

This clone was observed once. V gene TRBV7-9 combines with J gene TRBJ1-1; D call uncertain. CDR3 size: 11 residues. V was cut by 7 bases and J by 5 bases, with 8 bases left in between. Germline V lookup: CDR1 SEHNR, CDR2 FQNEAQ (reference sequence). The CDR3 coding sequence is TGTGCCAGCACAGCAACGACTGAAGCTTTCTTT. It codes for CASTATTEAFF.

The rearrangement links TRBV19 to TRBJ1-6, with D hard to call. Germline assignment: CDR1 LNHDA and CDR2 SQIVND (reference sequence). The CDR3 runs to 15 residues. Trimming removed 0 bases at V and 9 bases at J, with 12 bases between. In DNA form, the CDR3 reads TGTGCCAGTAGTATAGATCGCGGAGGCAGTTCACCCCTCCACTTT. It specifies CASSIDRGGSSPLHF. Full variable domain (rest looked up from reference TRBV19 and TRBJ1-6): DGGITQSPKYLFRKEGQNVTLSCEQNLNHDAMYWYRQDPGQGLRLIYYSQIVNDFQKGDIAEGYSVSREKKESFPLTVTSAQKNPTAFYLCASSIDRGGSSPLHFGNGTRLTVT.

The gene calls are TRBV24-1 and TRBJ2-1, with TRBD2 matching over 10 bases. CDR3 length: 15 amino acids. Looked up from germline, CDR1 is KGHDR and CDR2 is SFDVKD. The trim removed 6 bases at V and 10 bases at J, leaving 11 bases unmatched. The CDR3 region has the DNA TGTGCCACCAGTCTATTACTAGCGGGACTCATGGAGCAGTTCTTC. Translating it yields CATSLLLAGLMEQFF.

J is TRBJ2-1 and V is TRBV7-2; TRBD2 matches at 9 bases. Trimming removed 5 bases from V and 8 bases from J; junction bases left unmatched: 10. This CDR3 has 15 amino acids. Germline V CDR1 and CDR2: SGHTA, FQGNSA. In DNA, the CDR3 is TGTGCCAGCAGCACGTTTAGCGGGAGATTTGATGAGCAGTTCTTC. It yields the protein CASSTFSGRFDEQFF.

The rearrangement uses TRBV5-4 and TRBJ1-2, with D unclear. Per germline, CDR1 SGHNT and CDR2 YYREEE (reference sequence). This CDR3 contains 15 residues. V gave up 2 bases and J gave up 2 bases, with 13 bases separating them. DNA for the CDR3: TGTGCCAGCAGCTTTGCGACTAGCGGGAACTATGGCTACACCTTC. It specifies CASSFATSGNYGYTF.